This is a list of T cell receptor beta chains from one sample in a study of blood T cell repertoires in COVID-19. Generated by immunoSEQ multiplex PCR, the TCRdb table keeps only in-frame clones and is missing some. The top ten hold 15% to 20% of the sample, which has approximately 130,000 clones, around four fifths seen once. Sequenced input: PBMCs or T cells enriched from blood (not recorded which). The receptors shown here come from a man under 40 who had recovered from COVID-19. Each CDR3 is given with its conserved first and last residue. The D gene is left open where the match is weak. Rows give clone size only sometimes, using once, few, many, or a class for an expanded clone.

v_gene	d_gene	j_gene	abundance	CDR3nt	CDR3aa
TRBV6-5	TRBD1	TRBJ2-2	-	TGTGCCAGCAGTTACTCGAGTGACAGGGACACCGGGGAGCTGTTTTTT	CASSYSSDRDTGELFF
TRBV10-1	TRBD1	TRBJ1-2	-	TGCGCCAGCAGAGCCGGGACAGGGGACTATGGCTACACCTTC	CASRAGTGDYGYTF
TRBV11-3	-	TRBJ2-3	few	TGTGCCAGCAGCTTAGGCGGAGCCCCCACAGATACGCAGTATTTT	CASSLGGAPTDTQYF
TRBV3-1/TRBV3-2	TRBD2	TRBJ2-3	-	TGTGCCAGCAGCCAAGCGGGGGGGACAGATACGCAGTATTTT	CASSQAGGTDTQYF
TRBV5-4	TRBD2	TRBJ2-1	-	TGTGCCAGCAGCTTGGGAGCGGGAGATCTCAATGAGCAGTTCTTC	CASSLGAGDLNEQFF
TRBV29-1	TRBD1	TRBJ1-2	-	TGCAGCGTTAGGGACAGGGAGAACTATGGCTACACCTTC	CSVRDRENYGYTF
TRBV30	-	TRBJ2-3	-	TGTGCCTGGAGTGTACCTAGTGGTTATACGCAGTATTTT	CAWSVPSGYTQYF
TRBV6-4	TRBD1	TRBJ2-1	few	TGTGCCAGCAGTTCCGGGACAGGGTACTACAATGAGCAGTTCTTC	CASSSGTGYYNEQFF
TRBV3-1/TRBV3-2	-	TRBJ2-7	-	TGTGCCAGCAGCCAAGATTTCATTAGCGGCCCCTACGAGCAGTACTTC	CASSQDFISGPYEQYF
TRBV29-1	-	TRBJ1-2	-	TGCAGCGTTGAAGTACAGGGTCCGGCTGGCTACACCTTC	CSVEVQGPAGYTF
TRBV7-2	-	TRBJ2-1	-	TGTGCCAGCAGCTTACCGGACTTAAAGAGGAATGAGCAGTTCTTC	CASSLPDLKRNEQFF
TRBV10-3	TRBD1	TRBJ1-3	-	TGTGCCATCAGTCCTGCAACAGGGGGCGGCTCTGGAAACACCATATATTTT	CAISPATGGGSGNTIYF
TRBV19	TRBD1	TRBJ2-3	once	TGTGCCAGTGACAGGGGGGGCGGAGATACGCAGTATTTT	CASDRGGGDTQYF
TRBV27	TRBD1	TRBJ2-5	-	TGTGCCAGCAGCCCAAAGGGGGACAGGGGCCCGAAGAGCCAAGAGACCCAGTACTTC	CASSPKGDRGPKSQETQYF
TRBV7-8	-	TRBJ2-7	few	TGTGCCAGCAGCCAATGGGGGGACGAGCAGTACTTC	CASSQWGDEQYF
TRBV7-8	TRBD1	TRBJ1-1	-	TGTGCCAGCAGCTCGGGGACAGGGCTCACTGAAGCTTTCTTT	CASSSGTGLTEAFF
TRBV3-1/TRBV3-2	TRBD1	TRBJ2-1	-	TGTGCCAGCAGCCAAGCAGGGGGCGGCTACAATGAGCAGTTCTTC	CASSQAGGGYNEQFF
TRBV5-1	-	TRBJ2-7	-	TGCGCCAGCAGCCCCGACAGCTACGAGCAGTACTTC	CASSPDSYEQYF
TRBV7-9	-	TRBJ1-4	few	TGTGCCAGCAGCATCGACGGGTTTGAAAAACTGTTTTTT	CASSIDGFEKLFF
TRBV5-6	-	TRBJ2-7	-	TGTGCCAGCAGCTTGGCACGGGTCCCCGAGCAGTACTTC	CASSLARVPEQYF
TRBV19	-	TRBJ1-1	-	TGTGCCAGCCGGGACACTGAAGCTTTCTTT	CASRDTEAFF
TRBV6-1	-	TRBJ2-6	-	TGTGCCAGCAGTGAGGAGTTACAGGTTCCCGGGGCCAACGTCCTGACTTTC	CASSEELQVPGANVLTF
TRBV5-1	TRBD2	TRBJ2-2	-	TGCGCCAGCAGACCTAGCGGGAGGCCGAACACCGGGGAGCTGTTTTTT	CASRPSGRPNTGELFF
TRBV7-6	TRBD2	TRBJ2-1	-	TGTGCCAGCAGCCTCGGACTAGCGTATTACAATGAGCAGTTCTTC	CASSLGLAYYNEQFF
TRBV18	TRBD1	TRBJ1-1	-	TGTGCCAGCTCACGGGGACAGAACATTGAAGCTTTCTTT	CASSRGQNIEAFF
TRBV5-5	-	TRBJ2-2	-	TGTGCCAGCAGCCGCGAAGGGAGCGGGGAGCTGTTTTTT	CASSREGSGELFF
TRBV5-5	TRBD2	TRBJ2-1	-	TGTGCCAGCAGCTTGCGCGGGAGTTCGCTTTTCTTC	CASSLRGSSLFF
TRBV29-1	-	TRBJ2-5	-	TGCAGCGTTGAAGATCTTCGCGGCAGGGGAACAGAGACCCAGTACTTC	CSVEDLRGRGTETQYF
TRBV3-1/TRBV3-2	-	TRBJ1-3	-	TGTGCCAGCAGCCAAGATCTCCCTGGAAACACCATATATTTT	CASSQDLPGNTIYF
TRBV7-2	-	TRBJ2-1	-	TGTGCCAGCAGCTTAGTTAGTGGGAGGAGGGATGAGCAGTTCTTC	CASSLVSGRRDEQFF
TRBV4-1	-	TRBJ1-1	-	TGCGCCAGCAGCGCCCGGGACAAGGGTTCGCCGAACACTGAAGCTTTCTTT	CASSARDKGSPNTEAFF
TRBV18	-	TRBJ2-5	-	TGTGCCAGCTCGTCGACAGGAGAAGAGACCCAGTACTTC	CASSSTGEETQYF
TRBV12-3/TRBV12-4	-	TRBJ2-5	-	TGTGCCAGCAGCCGACAGGCCTCGGAGACCCAGTACTTC	CASSRQASETQYF
TRBV2	-	TRBJ1-5	-	TGTGCCAGCAGTCTGGGAGGGCACAATCAGCCCCAGCATTTT	CASSLGGHNQPQHF
TRBV28	TRBD1	TRBJ2-5	-	TGTGCCAGCAGGCACGGGACAGTCCTCCAAGAGACCCAGTACTTC	CASRHGTVLQETQYF
TRBV2	TRBD2	TRBJ2-1	-	TGTGCCAGCAGGGCTAGCGGGGGGGCATGGAATGAGCAGTTCTTC	CASRASGGAWNEQFF
TRBV7-9	-	TRBJ2-2	-	TGTGCCAGCAGCTTAAGCGCTGCGAACACCGGGGAGCTGTTTTTT	CASSLSAANTGELFF
TRBV18	-	TRBJ1-1	-	TGTGCCAGCTCACCCGGGGAGGAGGGAGCAGATTCTGCTTGGTCGACTGAAGCTTTCTTT	CASSPGEEGADSAWSTEAFF
TRBV5-6	-	TRBJ1-4	-	TGTGCCAGCAGCTGGCAGGGGAATGCGAATGAAAAACTGTTTTTT	CASSWQGNANEKLFF
TRBV11-2	TRBD1	TRBJ1-2	-	TGTGCCAGCAGCTTAGATTGGATAGGAGGGGGCCGTTCGTATGGCTACACCTTC	CASSLDWIGGGRSYGYTF
TRBV10-2	TRBD1	TRBJ2-3	-	TGCGCCAGCAGTGAGTCGAGCCGGACAGGGGCCGCCGCCGGGACAGATACGCAGTATTTT	CASSESSRTGAAAGTDTQYF
TRBV4-1	-	TRBJ1-5	-	TGCGCCAGCAGCCAAGAGGCAGGCACTTATAGCAATCAGCCCCAGCATTTT	CASSQEAGTYSNQPQHF
TRBV6-2/TRBV6-3	-	TRBJ2-7	once	TGTGCCAGCAGTGACGCAGGGGGGTTCGACGAGCAGTACTTC	CASSDAGGFDEQYF
TRBV5-1	TRBD1	TRBJ1-6	-	TGCGCCAGCAGCTTGGTTGGGACAGTAAATAATTCACCCCTCCACTTT	CASSLVGTVNNSPLHF
TRBV6-5	TRBD1	TRBJ1-2	few	TGTGCCAGCACCAGAACCGGGACAGGGGCTGGCTACACCTTC	CASTRTGTGAGYTF
TRBV2	TRBD1	TRBJ1-5	few	TGTGCCAGCACCCTGGACAGGGGTGACAATCAGCCCCAGCATTTT	CASTLDRGDNQPQHF
TRBV5-1	-	TRBJ2-3	-	TGCGCCAGCAGCTTGGGGTCAACAGCCACAGATACGCAGTATTTT	CASSLGSTATDTQYF
TRBV7-3	TRBD2	TRBJ2-5	-	TGTGCCAGCAGCCCGGGACTAGCGGGAGGAGAGACCCAGTACTTC	CASSPGLAGGETQYF
TRBV5-6	TRBD1	TRBJ2-2	once	TGTGCCAGCCACACAGGGGGCTCTAACACCGGGGAGCTGTTTTTT	CASHTGGSNTGELFF
TRBV5-1	TRBD1	TRBJ1-1	-	TGCGCCAGCAGCTTTACAGGGGATAAAACTGAAGCTTTCTTT	CASSFTGDKTEAFF
TRBV19	-	TRBJ2-2	-	TGTGCCAGTAGTGAGGGAGCATTAACGACCCCCGGGGAGCTGTTTTTT	CASSEGALTTPGELFF
TRBV7-6	TRBD2	TRBJ2-3	-	TGTGCCAGCAGCTCTAGCGGGGGAAGCACAGATACGCAGTATTTT	CASSSSGGSTDTQYF
TRBV2	-	TRBJ1-6	-	TGTGCCAGCAGCAGACAAAATTCACCCCTCCACTTT	CASSRQNSPLHF